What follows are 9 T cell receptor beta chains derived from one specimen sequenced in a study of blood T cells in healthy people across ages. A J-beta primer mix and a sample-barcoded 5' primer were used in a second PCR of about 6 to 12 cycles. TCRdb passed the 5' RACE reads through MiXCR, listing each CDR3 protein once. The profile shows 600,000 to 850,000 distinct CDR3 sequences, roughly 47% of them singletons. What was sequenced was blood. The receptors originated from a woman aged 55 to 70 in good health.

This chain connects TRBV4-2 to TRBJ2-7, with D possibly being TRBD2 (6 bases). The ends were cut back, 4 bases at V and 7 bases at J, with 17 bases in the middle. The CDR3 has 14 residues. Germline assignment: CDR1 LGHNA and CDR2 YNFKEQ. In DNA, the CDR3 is TGTGCCAGCAGCCCCTCGGGAGTTCTCAATGAGCAGTACTTC. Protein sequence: CASSPSGVLNEQYF.

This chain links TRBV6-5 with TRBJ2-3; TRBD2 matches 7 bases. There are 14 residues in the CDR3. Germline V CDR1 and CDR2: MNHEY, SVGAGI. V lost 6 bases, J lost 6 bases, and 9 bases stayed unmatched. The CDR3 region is CASSRGLGWDTQYF. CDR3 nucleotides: TGTGCCAGCAGCCGAGGACTAGGTTGGGATACGCAGTATTTT.

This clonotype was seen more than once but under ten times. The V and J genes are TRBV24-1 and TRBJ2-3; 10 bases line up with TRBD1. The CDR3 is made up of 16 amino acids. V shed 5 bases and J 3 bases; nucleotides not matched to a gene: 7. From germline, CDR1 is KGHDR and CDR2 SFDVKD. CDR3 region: CATSAFPGQGTDTQYF. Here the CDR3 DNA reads TGTGCCACCAGTGCTTTTCCGGGACAGGGGACAGATACGCAGTATTTT.

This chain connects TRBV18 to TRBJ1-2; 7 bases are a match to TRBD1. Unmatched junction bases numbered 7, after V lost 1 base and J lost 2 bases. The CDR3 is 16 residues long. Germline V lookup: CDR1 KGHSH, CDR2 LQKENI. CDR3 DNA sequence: TGTGCCAGCTCACCACGGGACAGTATTTTAAACTATGGCTACACCTTC. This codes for CASSPRDSILNYGYTF. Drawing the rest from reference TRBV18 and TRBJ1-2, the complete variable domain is NAGVMQNPRHLVRRRGQEARLRCSPMKGHSHVYWYRQLPEEGLKFMVYLQKENIIDESGMPKERFSAEFPKEGPSILRIQQVVRGDSAAYFCASSPRDSILNYGYTFGSGTRLTVV.

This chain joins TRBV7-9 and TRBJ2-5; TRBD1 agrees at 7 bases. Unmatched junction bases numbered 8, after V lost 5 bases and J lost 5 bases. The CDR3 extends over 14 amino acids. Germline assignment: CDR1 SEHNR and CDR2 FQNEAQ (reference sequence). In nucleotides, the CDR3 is TGTGCCAGCAGCCCACCGACAGGGACCGAGACCCAGTACTTC. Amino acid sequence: CASSPPTGTETQYF.

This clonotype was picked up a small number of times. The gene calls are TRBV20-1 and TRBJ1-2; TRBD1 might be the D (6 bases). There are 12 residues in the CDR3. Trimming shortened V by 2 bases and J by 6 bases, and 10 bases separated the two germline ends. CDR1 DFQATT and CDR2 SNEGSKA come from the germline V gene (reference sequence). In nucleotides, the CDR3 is TGCAGTGCTAGAAGGGGGTTCAATGGCTACACCTTC. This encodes CSARRGFNGYTF.

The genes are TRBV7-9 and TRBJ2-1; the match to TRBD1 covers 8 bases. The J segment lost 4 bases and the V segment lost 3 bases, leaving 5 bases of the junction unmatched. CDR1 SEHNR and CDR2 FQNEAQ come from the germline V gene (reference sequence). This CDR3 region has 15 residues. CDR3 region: CASSFQGAKYNEQFF. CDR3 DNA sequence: TGTGCCAGCAGCTTCCAGGGGGCGAAGTACAATGAGCAGTTCTTC.

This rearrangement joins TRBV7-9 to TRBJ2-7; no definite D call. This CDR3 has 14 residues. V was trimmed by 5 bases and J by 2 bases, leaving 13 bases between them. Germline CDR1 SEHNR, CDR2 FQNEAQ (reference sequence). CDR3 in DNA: TGTGCCAGCAGCCCCCAGAGATCAGCCTACGAGCAGTACTTC. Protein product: CASSPQRSAYEQYF.

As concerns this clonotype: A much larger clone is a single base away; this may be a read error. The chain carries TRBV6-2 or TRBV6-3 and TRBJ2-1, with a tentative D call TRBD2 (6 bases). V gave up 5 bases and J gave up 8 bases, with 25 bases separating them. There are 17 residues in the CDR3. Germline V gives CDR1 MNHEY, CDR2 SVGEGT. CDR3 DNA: TGTGCCAGCAGTATGGGGCGAGCTCGCGGAGGGAAGGATGAGCAGTTCTTC. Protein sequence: CASSMGRARGGKDEQFF.